This passage covers 19 T cell receptor beta chains from one sample sequenced in a study of OX40 agonist ivuxolimab in advanced cancers. Assay: immunoSEQ multiplex PCR; the TCRdb copy retains only in-frame clones and omits some. Here the sample spans tens of thousands of clones, approximately 90% being singletons. Sample: CD4+ or CD8+ T cells sorted from blood, taken in a trial of the OX40 agonist ivuxolimab. The source is an adult with an advanced solid tumor such as melanoma, head and neck, liver or kidney cancer.

The gene calls are TRBV18 and TRBJ1-4, with D possibly TRBD1 on 5 matching bases. With 3 bases removed from V and 4 bases from J, the gap between germline ends came to 18 bases. Germline CDR1 and CDR2: KGHSH and LQKENI. CDR3 length: 17 amino acids. CDR3 sequence (DNA): TGTGCCAGCTCACCCAGAGGGGAACGAGGGGATAATGAAAAACTGTTTTTT. Protein: CASSPRGERGDNEKLFF.

The chain is built from TRBV11-2 and TRBJ2-1; TRBD2 matches 9 bases. V shed 5 bases and J 4 bases; nucleotides not matched to a gene: 9. The V gene's germline CDR1 is SGHAT and CDR2 FQNNGV. The CDR3 spans 16 residues. Here the CDR3 reads CASSGAGLAVYNEQFF. CDR3 bases: TGTGCCAGCAGCGGGGCGGGACTAGCAGTATACAATGAGCAGTTCTTC. The entire variable domain, with the rest obtained from reference TRBV11-2 and TRBJ2-1, is as follows: EAGVAQSPRYKIIEKRQSVAFWCNPISGHATLYWYQQILGQGPKLLIQFQNNGVVDDSQLPKDRFSAERLKGVDSTLKIQPAKLEDSAVYLCASSGAGLAVYNEQFFGPGTRLTVL.

V usage is TRBV19 and J usage is TRBJ1-2; D gene unclear. The CDR3 sequence is 15 residues long. Trimming took off 5 bases at V and 0 bases at J, with 13 bases between the two ends. Germline V lookup: CDR1 LNHDA, CDR2 SQIVND (reference sequence). The CDR3 region has the DNA TGTGCCAGTAGTCTCCCAAGGATATCTAACTATGGCTACACCTTC. It is translated as CASSLPRISNYGYTF.

The chain employs TRBV6-5 and TRBJ2-7, with D perhaps given as TRBD1 or TRBD2 (5 bases each). V dropped 3 bases and J dropped 2 bases, with 11 bases sitting between them. This CDR3 spans 14 amino acids. CDR1 MNHEY and CDR2 SVGAGI come from the germline V gene. Here the CDR3 reads CASSYGQGPYEQYF. The CDR3 DNA is TGTGCCAGCAGTTATGGGCAGGGACCCTACGAGCAGTACTTC.

The chain employs TRBV28 and TRBJ1-1, with a weak D call TRBD1 (5 bases). The CDR3 length is 15 residues. V shed 6 bases and J shed 3 bases, with 17 bases lying between them. The V gene's germline CDR1 is MDHEN and CDR2 SYDVKM. Written as DNA, the CDR3 is TGTGCCAGCAGCGTCGGGTCGGGGCTGGACACTGAAGCTTTCTTT. Amino acids: CASSVGSGLDTEAFF.

The chain has TRBV11-3 and TRBJ2-7; the D gene is possibly TRBD1 (6 bases). The CDR3 runs 14 residues. Trimming cost V 4 bases and J 1 base, with 11 bases left between them. Germline V gene data show CDR1 as SGHNT and CDR2 as YENEEA. The DNA of the CDR3 is TGTGCCAGCAGCTACCGGGACACTTCCTACGAGCAGTACTTC. The encoded protein is CASSYRDTSYEQYF.

The chain has TRBV7-2 and TRBJ2-3; 7 nucleotides match TRBD2. Germline V CDR1 and CDR2: SGHTA, FQGNSA. Trimming cost V 5 bases and J 2 bases; bases outside gene matches: 4. The CDR3 is made up of 14 amino acids. CDR3 residues: CASSALAPTDTQYF. CDR3 bases: TGTGCCAGCAGCGCACTAGCGCCCACAGATACGCAGTATTTT.

The chain recombines TRBV11-3 with TRBJ2-1; D unclear. V was shortened by 1 base and J by 5 bases, with 9 bases between the two germline ends. Germline V gene lookup returns CDR1 SGHNT and CDR2 YENEEA. This CDR3 spans 14 amino acids. This CDR3 reads CASSLVYRNNEQFF. CDR3 coding DNA: TGTGCCAGCAGCTTAGTGTACCGGAACAATGAGCAGTTCTTC. The whole variable domain, filled in from reference TRBV11-3 and TRBJ2-1, reads EAGVVQSPRYKIIEKKQPVAFWCNPISGHNTLYWYLQNLGQGPELLIRYENEEAVDDSQLPKDRFSAERLKGVDSTLKIQPAELGDSAVYLCASSLVYRNNEQFFGPGTRLTVL.

V is TRBV7-2 and J is TRBJ1-2; D might be TRBD1 (5 bases). CDR1 is SGHTA, CDR2 FQGNSA, per germline. This CDR3 is 12 amino acids long. V shed 7 bases and J shed 5 bases, with 11 bases lying between them. Written as DNA, the CDR3 is TGTGCCAGCACCCCCGGGGGGTATGGCTACACCTTC. It encodes CASTPGGYGYTF.

The chain is built from TRBV27 and TRBJ2-3; D tentatively reads TRBD1 or TRBD2 (5 bases each). CDR1 is MNHEY and CDR2 is SMNVEV in the germline V gene (reference sequence). The CDR3 is 17 residues long. V dropped 3 bases and J dropped 1 base, with 17 bases sitting between them. CDR3 amino acids: CASSLFPVRDGTDTQYF. For the CDR3, the DNA is TGTGCCAGCAGTTTGTTTCCGGTACGGGACGGCACAGATACGCAGTATTTT.

This clone came up once. The gene calls are TRBV14 and TRBJ2-7; 8 positions match TRBD1. After removal of 6 bases from V and 6 bases from J, the junction contained 4 bases not matched to a gene. The CDR3 has 12 amino acids. The germline gives CDR1 SGHDN, CDR2 FVKESK. The chain's CDR3 is CASREQGGEQYF. In DNA form, the CDR3 reads TGTGCCAGCAGGGAACAGGGGGGCGAGCAGTACTTC.

The V gene is TRBV9, the J gene TRBJ2-2; D ambiguous. Germline CDR1 SGDLS, CDR2 YYNGEE. Trimming removed 4 bases from V and 6 bases from J, with 13 bases in between. This CDR3 has 14 amino acids. This chain's CDR3 is CASSPIQVAGELFF. Here the CDR3 DNA reads TGTGCCAGCAGCCCCATTCAGGTAGCCGGGGAGCTGTTTTTT.

The V call is TRBV7-3, the J call TRBJ2-1, with 8 bases matching TRBD2. J gave up 4 bases and V 5 bases, and 7 bases lay outside the gene matches. The CDR3 consists of 15 residues. In germline, CDR1 is SGHTA, CDR2 FQGTGA. The CDR3 sequence: CASSAAGVGYNEQFF. As DNA, the CDR3 is TGTGCCAGCAGCGCAGCGGGAGTGGGATACAATGAGCAGTTCTTC. Supplemented by reference TRBV7-3 and TRBJ2-1, the full variable domain reads GAGVSQTPSNKVTEKGKYVELRCDPISGHTALYWYRQSLGQGPEFLIYFQGTGAADDSGLPNDRFFAVRPEGSVSTLKIQRTERGDSAVYLCASSAAGVGYNEQFFGPGTRLTVL.

The chain employs TRBV11-2 and TRBJ2-1; D gene uncertain. The CDR3 length is 14 residues. Deletions cut 4 bases from V and 8 bases from J, with 15 bases between. Per germline, CDR1 SGHAT and CDR2 FQNNGV. DNA of the CDR3: TGTGCCAGCAGCTCGTCCTTTGTCTCGTATGAGCAGTTCTTC. Protein product: CASSSSFVSYEQFF.

This rearrangement joins TRBV6-6 to TRBJ2-7; TRBD1 aligns across 7 bases. The V gene's germline CDR1 is MNHNY and CDR2 SVGAGI (reference sequence). J was trimmed by 4 bases and V by 6 bases; bases with no gene match: 12. This CDR3 spans 15 amino acids. CDR3 nucleotide sequence: TGTGCCAGCAGCACTCCGACAGGGTTTCCTTACGAGCAGTACTTC. Amino acid sequence: CASSTPTGFPYEQYF.

V is TRBV28 and J is TRBJ2-4; D uncertain. The CDR3 length is 13 residues. Trimming removed 5 bases from V and 0 bases from J, with 5 bases in between. CDR1 is MDHEN, CDR2 SYDVKM, per germline. In nucleotides, the CDR3 is TGTGCCAGCAGTACATTAGCCAAAAACATTCAGTACTTC. Residues: CASSTLAKNIQYF.

The chain uses TRBV7-3 and TRBJ2-7, with TRBD2 matching 7 bases. Trimming took 2 bases from V and 5 from J; bases not matched to a gene: 6. The CDR3 runs to 14 residues. Germline V gene data show CDR1 as SGHTA and CDR2 as FQGTGA. CDR3 bases: TGTGCCAGCAGCTTAGGCGGGGGTTCCCACGAGCAGTACTTC. It yields the protein CASSLGGGSHEQYF.

The gene calls are TRBV2 and TRBJ2-4, with D perhaps TRBD1 or TRBD2 (5 bases each). The germline V and J ends were trimmed by 6 bases and 4 bases, with 16 bases remaining between them. CDR3 length: 15 amino acids. From germline, CDR1 is SNHLY and CDR2 FYNNEI. The CDR3 DNA reads TGTGCCAGCAGCCGAGATGGGGGATCAAAAAACATTCAGTACTTC. This translates into CASSRDGGSKNIQYF. Full variable domain (remainder filled in from reference TRBV2 and TRBJ2-4): EPEVTQTPSHQVTQMGQEVILRCVPISNHLYFYWYRQILGQKVEFLVSFYNNEISEKSEIFDDQFSVERPDGSNFTLKIRSTKLEDSAMYFCASSRDGGSKNIQYFGAGTRLSVL.

This chain links TRBV5-1 with TRBJ1-1; D possibly corresponds to TRBD1 (5 bases). CDR3 length: 14 residues. V lost 2 bases to trimming and J lost 1 base, with 9 bases between them. In germline, CDR1 is SGHRS, CDR2 YFSETQ. The CDR3 region has the DNA TGCGCCAGCAGCTTCTGGGGCGGGAACACTGAAGCTTTCTTT. Translation gives CASSFWGGNTEAFF.